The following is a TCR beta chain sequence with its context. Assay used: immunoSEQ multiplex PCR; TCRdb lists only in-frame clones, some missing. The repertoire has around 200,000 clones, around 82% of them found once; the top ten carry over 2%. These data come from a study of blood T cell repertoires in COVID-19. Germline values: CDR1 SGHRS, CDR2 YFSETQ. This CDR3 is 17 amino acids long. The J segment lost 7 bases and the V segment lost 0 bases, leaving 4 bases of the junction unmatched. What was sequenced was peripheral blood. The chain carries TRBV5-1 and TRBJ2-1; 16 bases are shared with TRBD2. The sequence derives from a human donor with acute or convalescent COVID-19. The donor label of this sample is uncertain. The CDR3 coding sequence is TGCGCCAGCAGCTTGGAGGGACTAGCGGGAGGGGGGAATGAGCAGTTCTTC. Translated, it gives CASSLEGLAGGGNEQFF.